These T cell receptor beta chains were read from a single sample in a study of control samples from healthy donors and cancer patients. Method: immunoSEQ multiplex PCR; TCRdb's copy keeps in-frame clones and lacks some. The sample has roughly 120,000 clones, 75% to 90% seen once; the top ten hold 0.95% to 1.3%. The sample was PBMCs. These receptors were collected from a woman between 45 and 65 years old with colorectal cancer. The CDR3 runs from the conserved cysteine through the conserved F or W. Some rows mark clone size as missing; the rest say once, few, many or name a class of expanded clone.

len | abundance | j_gene | v_gene | CDR3aa
14 | - | TRBJ2-1 | TRBV2 | CASKGLAVYAEQFF
13 | - | TRBJ2-1 | TRBV3-1/TRBV3-2 | CASSRSGGGEQFF
17 | - | TRBJ2-3 | TRBV5-4 | CASSEAGTSGEADTQYF
14 | - | TRBJ1-2 | TRBV6-5 | CASSYRTGNYGYTF
13 | - | TRBJ1-1 | TRBV14 | CASSQSRGTEAFF
13 | - | TRBJ2-2 | TRBV12-3/TRBV12-4 | CASSLRGTGELFF
15 | - | TRBJ1-2 | TRBV11-2 | CASSSSLTGRNGYTF
17 | - | TRBJ2-1 | TRBV15 | CATSRDLGAISYNEQFF
16 | - | TRBJ2-2 | TRBV18 | CASSPTGARGTGELFF
14 | - | TRBJ1-2 | TRBV9 | CASSADLNGYGYTF
14 | - | TRBJ2-1 | TRBV5-1 | CASSFLPRRGEQFF
14 | - | TRBJ2-5 | TRBV7-3 | CASSLFADTEAQYF
15 | - | TRBJ1-3 | TRBV7-7 | CASSFGPEAGNTIYF
15 | few | TRBJ2-5 | TRBV2 | CASSVGLAGEETQYF
17 | - | TRBJ2-2 | TRBV9 | CASSLSRDSQNTGELFF
13 | - | TRBJ1-1 | TRBV18 | CASSRDPSTEAFF